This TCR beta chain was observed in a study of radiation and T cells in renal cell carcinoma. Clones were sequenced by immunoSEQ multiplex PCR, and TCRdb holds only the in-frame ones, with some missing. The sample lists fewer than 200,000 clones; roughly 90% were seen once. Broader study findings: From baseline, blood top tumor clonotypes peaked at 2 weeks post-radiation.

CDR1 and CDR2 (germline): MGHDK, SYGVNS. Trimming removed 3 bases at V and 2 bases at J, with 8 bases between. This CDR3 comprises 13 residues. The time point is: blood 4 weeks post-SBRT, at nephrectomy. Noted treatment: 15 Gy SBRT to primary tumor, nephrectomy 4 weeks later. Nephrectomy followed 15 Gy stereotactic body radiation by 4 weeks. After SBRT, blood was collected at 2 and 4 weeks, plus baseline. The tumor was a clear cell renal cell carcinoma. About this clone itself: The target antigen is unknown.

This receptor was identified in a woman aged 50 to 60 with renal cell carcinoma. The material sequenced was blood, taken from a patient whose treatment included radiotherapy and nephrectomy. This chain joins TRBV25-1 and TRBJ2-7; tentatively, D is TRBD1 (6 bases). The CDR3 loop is CASSDRGTYEQYF. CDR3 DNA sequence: TGTGCCAGCAGTGACAGGGGCACCTACGAGCAGTACTTC.